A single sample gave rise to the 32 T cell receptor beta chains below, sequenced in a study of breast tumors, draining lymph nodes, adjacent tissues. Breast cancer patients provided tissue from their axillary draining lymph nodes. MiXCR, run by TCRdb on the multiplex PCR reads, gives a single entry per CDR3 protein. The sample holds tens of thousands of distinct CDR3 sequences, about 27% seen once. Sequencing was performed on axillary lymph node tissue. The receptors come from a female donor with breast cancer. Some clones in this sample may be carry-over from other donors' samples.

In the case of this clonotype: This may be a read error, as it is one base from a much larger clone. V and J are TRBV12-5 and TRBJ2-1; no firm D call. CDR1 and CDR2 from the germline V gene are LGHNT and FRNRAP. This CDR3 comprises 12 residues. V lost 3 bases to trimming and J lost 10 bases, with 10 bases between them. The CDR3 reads CASGFPLGEQFF. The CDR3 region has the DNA TGTGCTAGTGGTTTCCCGCTAGGAGAGCAGTTCTTC.

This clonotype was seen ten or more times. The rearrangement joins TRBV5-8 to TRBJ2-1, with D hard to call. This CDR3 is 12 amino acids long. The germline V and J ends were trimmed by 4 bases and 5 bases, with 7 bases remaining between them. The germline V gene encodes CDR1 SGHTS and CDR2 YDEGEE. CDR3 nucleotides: TGTGCCAGCAGCCCTCTCAACAATGAGCAGTTCTTC. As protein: CASSPLNNEQFF.

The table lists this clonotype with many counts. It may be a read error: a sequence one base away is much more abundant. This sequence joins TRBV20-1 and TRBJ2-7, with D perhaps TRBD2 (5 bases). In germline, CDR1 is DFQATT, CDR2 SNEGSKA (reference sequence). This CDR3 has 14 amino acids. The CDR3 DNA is TGCAGTGCTTTGCCCTCGGGGAAGTCCTCCGAGCAGTACTTC. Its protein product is CSALPSGKSSEQYF.

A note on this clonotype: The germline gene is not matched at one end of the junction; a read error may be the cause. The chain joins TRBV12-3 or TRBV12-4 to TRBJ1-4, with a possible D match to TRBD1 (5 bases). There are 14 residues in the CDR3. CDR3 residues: CASGRAVGDEKLFF. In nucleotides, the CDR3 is TGCGCCAGCGGACGAGCGGTGGGGGATGAAAAACTGTTTTTT.

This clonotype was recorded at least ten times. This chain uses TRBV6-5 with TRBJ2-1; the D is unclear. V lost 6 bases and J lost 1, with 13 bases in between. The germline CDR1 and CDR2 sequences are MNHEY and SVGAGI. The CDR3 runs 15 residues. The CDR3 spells CASRLGSWSYNEQFF. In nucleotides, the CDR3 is TGTGCCAGCAGATTAGGGTCTTGGTCCTACAATGAGCAGTTCTTC.

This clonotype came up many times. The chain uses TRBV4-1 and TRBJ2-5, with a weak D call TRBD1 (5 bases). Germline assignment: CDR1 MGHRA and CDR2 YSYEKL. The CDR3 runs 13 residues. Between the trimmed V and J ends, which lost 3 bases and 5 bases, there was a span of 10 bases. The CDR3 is CASSHQGYETQYF. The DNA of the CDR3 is TGCGCCAGCAGCCATCAGGGTTACGAGACCCAGTACTTC.

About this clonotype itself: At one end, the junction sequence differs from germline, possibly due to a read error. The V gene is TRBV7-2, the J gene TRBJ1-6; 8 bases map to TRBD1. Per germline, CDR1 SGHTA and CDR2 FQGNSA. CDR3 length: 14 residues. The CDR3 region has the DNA TGTGCCAGCAGCACGACAGGGGCTGATTCACCCCCCCACTTT. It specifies CASSTTGADSPPHF.

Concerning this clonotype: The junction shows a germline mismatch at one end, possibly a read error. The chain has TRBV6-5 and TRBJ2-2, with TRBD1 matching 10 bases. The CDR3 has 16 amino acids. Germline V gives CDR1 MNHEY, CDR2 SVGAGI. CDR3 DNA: TGTGCCCGCAGTCACTCCGGGACAGGGGATACCGGGGAGCTGTTTTTT. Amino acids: CARSHSGTGDTGELFF.

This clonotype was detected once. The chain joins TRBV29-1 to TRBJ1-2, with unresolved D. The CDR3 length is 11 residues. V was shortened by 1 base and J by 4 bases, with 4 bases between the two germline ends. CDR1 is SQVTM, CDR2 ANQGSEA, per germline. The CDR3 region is CSVEVGYGYTF. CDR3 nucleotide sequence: TGCAGCGTTGAAGTCGGCTATGGCTACACCTTC.

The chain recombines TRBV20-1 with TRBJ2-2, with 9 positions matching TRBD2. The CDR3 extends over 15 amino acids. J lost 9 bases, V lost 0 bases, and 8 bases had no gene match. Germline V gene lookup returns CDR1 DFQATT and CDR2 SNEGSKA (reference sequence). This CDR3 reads CSARDPLAGARELFF. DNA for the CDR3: TGCAGTGCTAGAGACCCCTTAGCGGGGGCACGGGAGCTGTTTTTT.

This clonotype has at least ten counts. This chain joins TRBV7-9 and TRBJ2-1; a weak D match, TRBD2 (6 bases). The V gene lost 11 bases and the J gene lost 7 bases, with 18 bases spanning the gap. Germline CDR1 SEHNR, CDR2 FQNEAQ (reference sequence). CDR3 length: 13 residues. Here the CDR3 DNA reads TGTGCCGGACTAAACGGGGGAATTAATGAGCAGTTCTTC. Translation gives CAGLNGGINEQFF.

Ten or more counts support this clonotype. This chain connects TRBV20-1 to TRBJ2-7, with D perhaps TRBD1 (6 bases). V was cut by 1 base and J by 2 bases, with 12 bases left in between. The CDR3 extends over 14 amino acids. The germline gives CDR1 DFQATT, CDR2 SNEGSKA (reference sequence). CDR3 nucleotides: TGCAGTGCTAGAGTGCAGGGGATCCCCTACGAGCAGTACTTC. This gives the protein CSARVQGIPYEQYF.

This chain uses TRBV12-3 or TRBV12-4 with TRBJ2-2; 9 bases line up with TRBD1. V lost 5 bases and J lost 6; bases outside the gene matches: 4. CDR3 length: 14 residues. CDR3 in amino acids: CASSRTGAPGELFF. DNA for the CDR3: TGTGCCAGCAGTCGGACAGGGGCCCCCGGGGAGCTGTTTTTT.

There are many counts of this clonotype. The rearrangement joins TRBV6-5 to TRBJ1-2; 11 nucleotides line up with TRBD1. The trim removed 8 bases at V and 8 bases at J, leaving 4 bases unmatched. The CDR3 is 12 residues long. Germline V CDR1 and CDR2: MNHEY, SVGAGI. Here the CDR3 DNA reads TGTGCCAGCGGGGACAGGGGGATCGGCTACACCTTC. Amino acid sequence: CASGDRGIGYTF.

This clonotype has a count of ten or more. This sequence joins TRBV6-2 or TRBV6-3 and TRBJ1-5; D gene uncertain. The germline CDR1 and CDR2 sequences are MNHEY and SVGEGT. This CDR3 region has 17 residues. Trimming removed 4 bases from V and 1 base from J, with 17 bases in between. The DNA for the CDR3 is TGTGCCAGCAGTTTTGTTAATGTTGGGAGAAGCAATCAGCCCCAGCATTTT. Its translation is CASSFVNVGRSNQPQHF.

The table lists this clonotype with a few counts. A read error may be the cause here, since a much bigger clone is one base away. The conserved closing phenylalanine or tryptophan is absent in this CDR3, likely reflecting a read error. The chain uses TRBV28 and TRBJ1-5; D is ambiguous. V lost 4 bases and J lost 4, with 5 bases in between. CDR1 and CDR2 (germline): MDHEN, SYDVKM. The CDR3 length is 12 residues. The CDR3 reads CASSSVNQPQHL. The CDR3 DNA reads TGTGCCAGCAGTTCGGTAAATCAGCCCCAGCATCTT.

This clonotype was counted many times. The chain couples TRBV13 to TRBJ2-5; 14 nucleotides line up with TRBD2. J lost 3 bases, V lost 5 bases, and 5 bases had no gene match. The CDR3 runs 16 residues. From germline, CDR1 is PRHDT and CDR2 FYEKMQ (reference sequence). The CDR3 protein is CASSPLGLAGEETQYF. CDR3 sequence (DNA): TGTGCCAGCAGCCCATTGGGACTAGCGGGAGAAGAGACCCAGTACTTC. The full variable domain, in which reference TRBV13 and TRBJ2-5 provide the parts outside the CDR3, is AAGVIQSPRHLIKEKRETATLKCYPIPRHDTVYWYQQGPGQDPQFLISFYEKMQSDKGSIPDRFSAQQFSDYHSELNMSSLELGDSALYFCASSPLGLAGEETQYFGPGTRLLVL.

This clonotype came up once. The CDR3 DNA follows: TGTGCCACCAGTGATTTACGACCCCAGGGAAGCTCCTACAATGAGCAGTTCTTC. This encodes CATSDLRPQGSSYNEQFF. The chain recombines TRBV24-1 with TRBJ2-1; possibly TRBD1 for D (5 bases). The CDR3 sequence is 18 residues long. Germline V lookup: CDR1 KGHDR, CDR2 SFDVKD. V dropped 1 base and J dropped 0 bases, with 15 bases sitting between them.

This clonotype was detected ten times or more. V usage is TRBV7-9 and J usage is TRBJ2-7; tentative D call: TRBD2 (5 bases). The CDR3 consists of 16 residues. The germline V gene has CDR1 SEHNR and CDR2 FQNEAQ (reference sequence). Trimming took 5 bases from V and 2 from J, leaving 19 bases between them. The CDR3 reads CASSRWLSGNPYEQYF. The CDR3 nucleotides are TGTGCCAGCAGCCGTTGGCTTTCCGGGAACCCCTACGAGCAGTACTTC.

CDR3 residues: CSATTATNEKLFF. The DNA of the CDR3 is TGCAGTGCCACCACTGCAACTAATGAAAAACTGTTTTTT. This chain connects TRBV20-1 to TRBJ1-4; D remains unclear. CDR1 and CDR2 from the germline V gene are DFQATT and SNEGSKA (reference sequence). CDR3 length equals 13 residues. Trimming stripped 6 bases from V and 0 bases from J, with 8 bases between.

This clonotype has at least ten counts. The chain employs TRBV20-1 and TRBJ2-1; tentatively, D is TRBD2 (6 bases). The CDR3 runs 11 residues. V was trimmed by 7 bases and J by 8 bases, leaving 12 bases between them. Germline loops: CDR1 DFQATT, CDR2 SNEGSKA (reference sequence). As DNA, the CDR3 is TGCAGTGGCGGGGTGGGGGATGAGCAGTTCTTC. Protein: CSGGVGDEQFF.

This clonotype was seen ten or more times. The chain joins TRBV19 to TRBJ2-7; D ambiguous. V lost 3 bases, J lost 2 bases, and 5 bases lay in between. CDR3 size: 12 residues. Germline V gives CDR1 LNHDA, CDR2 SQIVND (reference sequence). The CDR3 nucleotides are TGTGCCAGTAGTATCTCAGCCTACGAGCAGTACTTC. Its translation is CASSISAYEQYF.

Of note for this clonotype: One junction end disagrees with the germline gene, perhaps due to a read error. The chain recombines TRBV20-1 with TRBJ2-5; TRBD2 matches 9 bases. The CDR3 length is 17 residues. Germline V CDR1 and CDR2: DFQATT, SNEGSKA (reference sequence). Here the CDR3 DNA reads TGCAGTGCGTTAGGGGCTAGCGGGACGCGCCGTCAAGGGACCCAGTACTTC. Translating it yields CSALGASGTRRQGTQYF.

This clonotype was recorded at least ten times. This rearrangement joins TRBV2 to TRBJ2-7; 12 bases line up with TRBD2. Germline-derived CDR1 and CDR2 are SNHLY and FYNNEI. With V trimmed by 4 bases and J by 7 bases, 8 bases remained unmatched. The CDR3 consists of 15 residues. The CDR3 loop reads CASSVASGRVGEQYF. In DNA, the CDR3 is TGTGCCAGCAGTGTCGCTAGCGGGAGGGTGGGGGAGCAGTACTTC.

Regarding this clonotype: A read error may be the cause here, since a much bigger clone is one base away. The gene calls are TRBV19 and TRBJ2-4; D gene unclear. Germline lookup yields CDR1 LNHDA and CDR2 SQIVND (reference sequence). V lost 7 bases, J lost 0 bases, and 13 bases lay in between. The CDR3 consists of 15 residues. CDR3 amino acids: CASTPPEIAKNIQYF. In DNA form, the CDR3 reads TGTGCCAGTACCCCCCCGGAGATAGCCAAAAACATTCAGTACTTC.

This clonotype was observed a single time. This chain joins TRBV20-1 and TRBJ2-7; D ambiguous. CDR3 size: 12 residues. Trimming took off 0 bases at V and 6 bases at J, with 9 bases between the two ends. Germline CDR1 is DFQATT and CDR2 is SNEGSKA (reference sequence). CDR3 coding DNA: TGCAGTGCTAGAGATTGGGTCGGCGAGCAGTACTTC. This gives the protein CSARDWVGEQYF.

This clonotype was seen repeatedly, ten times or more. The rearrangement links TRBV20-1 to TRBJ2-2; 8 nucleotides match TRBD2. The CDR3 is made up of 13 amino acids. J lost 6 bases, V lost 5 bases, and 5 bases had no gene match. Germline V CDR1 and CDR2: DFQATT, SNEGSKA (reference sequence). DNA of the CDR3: TGCAGTGCTTCCGGGACTAGTCCCGGGGAGCTGTTTTTT. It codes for CSASGTSPGELFF.

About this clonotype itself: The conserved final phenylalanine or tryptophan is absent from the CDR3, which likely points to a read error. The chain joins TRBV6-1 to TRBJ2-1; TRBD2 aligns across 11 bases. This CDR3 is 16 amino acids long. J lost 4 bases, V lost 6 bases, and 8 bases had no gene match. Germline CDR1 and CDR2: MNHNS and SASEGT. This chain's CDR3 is CASRLALAGVYNEQFL. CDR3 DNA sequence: TGTGCCAGCAGACTTGCACTAGCGGGAGTTTACAATGAGCAGTTCCTC.

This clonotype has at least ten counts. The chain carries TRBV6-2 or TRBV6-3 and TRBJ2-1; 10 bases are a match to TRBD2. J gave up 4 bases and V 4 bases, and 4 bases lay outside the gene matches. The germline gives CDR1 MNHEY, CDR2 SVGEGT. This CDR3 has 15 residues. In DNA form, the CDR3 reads TGTGCCAGCAGTTGGGGACTAGCGAGATACAATGAGCAGTTCTTC. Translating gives CASSWGLARYNEQFF.

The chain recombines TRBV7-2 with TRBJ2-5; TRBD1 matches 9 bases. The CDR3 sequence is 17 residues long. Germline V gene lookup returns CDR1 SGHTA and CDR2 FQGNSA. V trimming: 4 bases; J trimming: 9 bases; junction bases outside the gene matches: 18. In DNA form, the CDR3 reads TGTGCCAGCAGCTCAGACGCGACCGGGACAGGGTATAAGCCCCAGTACTTC. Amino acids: CASSSDATGTGYKPQYF.

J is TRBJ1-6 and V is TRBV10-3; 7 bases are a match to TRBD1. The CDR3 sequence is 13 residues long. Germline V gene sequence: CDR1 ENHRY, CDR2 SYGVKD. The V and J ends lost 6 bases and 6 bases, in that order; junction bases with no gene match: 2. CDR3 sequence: CAIRTGRNSPLHF. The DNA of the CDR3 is TGTGCCATCAGGACAGGGCGTAATTCACCCCTCCACTTT.

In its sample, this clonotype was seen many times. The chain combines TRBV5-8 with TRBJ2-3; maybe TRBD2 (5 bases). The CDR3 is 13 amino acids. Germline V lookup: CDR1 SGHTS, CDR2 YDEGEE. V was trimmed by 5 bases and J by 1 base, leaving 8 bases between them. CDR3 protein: CASRQEGTDTQYF. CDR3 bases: TGTGCCAGCAGGCAGGAGGGCACAGATACGCAGTATTTT.